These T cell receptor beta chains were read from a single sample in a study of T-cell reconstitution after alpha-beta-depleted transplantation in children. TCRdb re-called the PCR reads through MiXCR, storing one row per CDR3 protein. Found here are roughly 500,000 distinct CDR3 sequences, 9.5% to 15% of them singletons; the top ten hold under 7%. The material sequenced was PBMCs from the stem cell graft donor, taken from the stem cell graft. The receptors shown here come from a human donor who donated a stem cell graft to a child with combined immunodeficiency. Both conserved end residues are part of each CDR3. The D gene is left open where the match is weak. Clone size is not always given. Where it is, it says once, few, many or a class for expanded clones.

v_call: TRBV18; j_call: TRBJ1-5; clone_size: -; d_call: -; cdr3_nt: TGTGCCAGCTCACCACCGGGAGGGGCCTTCAATCAGCCCCAGCATTTT; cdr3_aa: CASSPPGGAFNQPQHF
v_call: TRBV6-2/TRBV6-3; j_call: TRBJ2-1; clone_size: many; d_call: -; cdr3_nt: TGTGCCAGCAGTCCTGGACTAATCTCCTCCTACAATGAGCAGTTCTTC; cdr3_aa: CASSPGLISSYNEQFF
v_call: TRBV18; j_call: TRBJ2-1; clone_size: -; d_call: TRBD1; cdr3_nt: TGTGCCAGCTCACCAATTCCGAGACAGGGATACAATGAGCAGTTCTTC; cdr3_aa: CASSPIPRQGYNEQFF
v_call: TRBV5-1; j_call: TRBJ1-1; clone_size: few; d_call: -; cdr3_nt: TGCGCCAGCGGCGGAGGGGCAGTCCCTGAAGCTTTCTTT; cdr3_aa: CASGGGAVPEAFF
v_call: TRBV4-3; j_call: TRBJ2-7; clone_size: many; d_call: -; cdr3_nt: TGCGCCAGCAGCCAAGATTCGGGGCCGGGGGTCCACGAGCAGTACTTC; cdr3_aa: CASSQDSGPGVHEQYF
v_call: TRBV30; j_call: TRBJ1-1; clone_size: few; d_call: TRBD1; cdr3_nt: TGTGCCTGGAGCCGGACAGGGCTTGGCACTGAAGCTTTCTTT; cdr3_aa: CAWSRTGLGTEAFF
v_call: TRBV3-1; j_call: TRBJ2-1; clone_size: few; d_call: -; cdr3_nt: TGTGCCAGCAGCCAAGCTAGTGAAAGCTCCTACAATGAGCAGTTCTTC; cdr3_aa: CASSQASESSYNEQFF
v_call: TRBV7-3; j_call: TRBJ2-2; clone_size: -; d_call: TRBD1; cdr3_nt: TGTGCCAGCAGCTTAACGCGCAGGGGGCTTGGCGGGGAGCTGTTTTTT; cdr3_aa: CASSLTRRGLGGELFF
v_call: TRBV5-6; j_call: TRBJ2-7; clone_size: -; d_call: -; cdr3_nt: TGTGCCAGCAGTCTAATCGTTGGGACCCACGAGCAGTACTTC; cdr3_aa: CASSLIVGTHEQYF
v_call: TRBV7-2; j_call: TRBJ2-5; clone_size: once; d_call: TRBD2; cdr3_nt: TGTGCCAGCAGACCTACTAGCGGGGGGGCGTGGGAGACCCAGTACTTC; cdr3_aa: CASRPTSGGAWETQYF
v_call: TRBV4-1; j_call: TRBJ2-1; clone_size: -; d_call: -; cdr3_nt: TGCGCCAGCAGCCACCCCAGCGCGGGGCTCATTGGGGCGAGCTCCTACAATGAGCAGTTCTTC; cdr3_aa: CASSHPSAGLIGASSYNEQFF
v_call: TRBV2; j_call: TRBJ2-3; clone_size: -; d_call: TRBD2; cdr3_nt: TGTGCCAGCAGCGCTAGCGGGGGGGCTGGAGATACGCAGTATTTT; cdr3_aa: CASSASGGAGDTQYF
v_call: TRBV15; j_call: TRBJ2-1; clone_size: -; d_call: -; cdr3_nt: TGTGCCACCAAACGGCAGATCACACATCTCTCCTACAATGAGCAGTTCTTC; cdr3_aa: CATKRQITHLSYNEQFF
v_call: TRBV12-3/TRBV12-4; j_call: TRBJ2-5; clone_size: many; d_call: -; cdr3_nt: TGTGCCAGCAGTTGGATTCCAGAGACCCAGTACTTC; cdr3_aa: CASSWIPETQYF
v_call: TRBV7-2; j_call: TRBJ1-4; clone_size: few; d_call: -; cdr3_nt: TGTGCCAGCAGCTTACGGCAGAATAATGAAAAACTGTTTTTT; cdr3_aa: CASSLRQNNEKLFF
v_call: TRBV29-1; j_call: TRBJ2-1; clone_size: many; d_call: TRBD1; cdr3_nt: TGCAGCGTTGGAGGGGGACAGGGCTCCTACAATGAGCAGTTCTTC; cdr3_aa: CSVGGGQGSYNEQFF
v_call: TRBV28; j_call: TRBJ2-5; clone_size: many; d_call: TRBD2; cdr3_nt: TGTGCCAGCAAAGGGAGGGGGACCCAGTACTTC; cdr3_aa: CASKGRGTQYF
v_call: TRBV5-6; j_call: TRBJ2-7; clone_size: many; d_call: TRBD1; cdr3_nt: TGTGCCAGCAGCTTGACCCCGGGACAGGGGCGAATTTACGAGCAGTACTTC; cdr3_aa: CASSLTPGQGRIYEQYF
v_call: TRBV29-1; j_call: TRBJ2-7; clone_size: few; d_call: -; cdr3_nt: TGCACCCAAGACCGAACATCCGAGCAGTACTTC; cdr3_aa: CTQDRTSEQYF
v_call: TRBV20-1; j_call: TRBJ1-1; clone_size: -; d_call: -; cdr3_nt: TGCAGTGCTATTCTTAGCACTGAAGCTTTCTTT; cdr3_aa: CSAILSTEAFF
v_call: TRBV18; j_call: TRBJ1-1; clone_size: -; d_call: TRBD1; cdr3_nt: TGTGCCAGCTCACGACAGGGACAGAACACTGAAGCTTTCTTT; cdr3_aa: CASSRQGQNTEAFF
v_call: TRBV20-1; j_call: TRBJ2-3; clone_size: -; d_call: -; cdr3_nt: TGCAGTGCTAGTCTGGCCTCCCAGTATTTT; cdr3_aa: CSASLASQYF
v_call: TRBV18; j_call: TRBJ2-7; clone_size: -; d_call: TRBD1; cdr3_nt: TGTGCCAGCTCACCGGACAGGTATGGCTCCTACGAGCAGTACTTC; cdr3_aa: CASSPDRYGSYEQYF
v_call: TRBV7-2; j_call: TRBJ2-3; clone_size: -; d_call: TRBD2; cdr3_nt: TGTGCCAGCAGCTTAGCGGGTAGCGGGGTAGCAATGGATACGCAGTATTTT; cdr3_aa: CASSLAGSGVAMDTQYF
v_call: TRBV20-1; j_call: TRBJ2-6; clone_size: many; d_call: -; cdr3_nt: TGCAGTGCTAGGGGGTTCTCTGGGGCCAACGTCCTGACTTTC; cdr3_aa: CSARGFSGANVLTF
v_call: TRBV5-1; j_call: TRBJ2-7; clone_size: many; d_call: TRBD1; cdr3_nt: TGCGCCAGCAGCTTGGTATTACTAGGGACAGGGGGAGACTACGAGCAGTACTTC; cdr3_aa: CASSLVLLGTGGDYEQYF
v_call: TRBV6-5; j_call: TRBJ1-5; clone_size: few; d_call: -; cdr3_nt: TGTGCCAGCAGTTCTACAGGAGCGAGCAATCAGCCCCAGCATTTT; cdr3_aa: CASSSTGASNQPQHF
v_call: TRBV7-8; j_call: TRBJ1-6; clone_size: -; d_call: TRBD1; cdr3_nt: TGTGCCAGCAGCCTTAGACAGGGGGCCGATAATTCACCCCTCCACTTT; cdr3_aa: CASSLRQGADNSPLHF
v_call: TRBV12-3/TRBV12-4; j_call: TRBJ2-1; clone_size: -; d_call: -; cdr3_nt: TGTGCCAGCAGTCCCGGGACTGCGATTAAGGATGAGCAGTTCTTC; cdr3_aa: CASSPGTAIKDEQFF
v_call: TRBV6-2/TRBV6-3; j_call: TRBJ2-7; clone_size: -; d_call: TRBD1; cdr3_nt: TGTGCCAGCACCGGACAGGCCCCCTCCGAGCAGTACTTC; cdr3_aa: CASTGQAPSEQYF
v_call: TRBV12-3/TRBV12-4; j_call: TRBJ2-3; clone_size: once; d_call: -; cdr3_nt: TGTGCCAGCAGTTTACCCCCGGAAATGCAGTATTTT; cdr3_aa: CASSLPPEMQYF
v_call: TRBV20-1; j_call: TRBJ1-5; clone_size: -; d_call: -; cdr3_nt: TGCAGTGGTCAGCTGGGGCAGTGGGATCAGCCCCAGCATTTT; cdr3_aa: CSGQLGQWDQPQHF
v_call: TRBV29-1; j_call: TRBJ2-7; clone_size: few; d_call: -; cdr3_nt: TGCAGCGTTGTTAGCGCCAGAAGTTACGAGCAGTACTTC; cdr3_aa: CSVVSARSYEQYF
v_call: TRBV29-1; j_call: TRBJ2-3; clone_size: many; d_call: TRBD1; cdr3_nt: TGCAGCGTCAAACAGGGGCCTAGCACAGATACGCAGTATTTT; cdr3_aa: CSVKQGPSTDTQYF
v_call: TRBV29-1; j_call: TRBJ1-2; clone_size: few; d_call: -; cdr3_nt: TGCAGCGTAGACGCAGAAACGGGAGCTAACTATGGCTACACCTTC; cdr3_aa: CSVDAETGANYGYTF
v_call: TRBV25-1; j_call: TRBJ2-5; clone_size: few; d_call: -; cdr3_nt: TGTGCCAGCAGCCCGACCGGTGCGAGGACCCAGTACTTC; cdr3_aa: CASSPTGARTQYF
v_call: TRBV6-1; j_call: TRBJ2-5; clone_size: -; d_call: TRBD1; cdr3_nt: TGTGCCAGCAGTCCCTTGACAGGGGGAGAGACCCAGTACTTC; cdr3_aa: CASSPLTGGETQYF
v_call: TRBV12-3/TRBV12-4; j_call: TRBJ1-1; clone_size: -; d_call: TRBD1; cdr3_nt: TGTGCCAGCAGCCAGAACAGGGGTTGGACTGAAGCTTTCTTT; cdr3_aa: CASSQNRGWTEAFF
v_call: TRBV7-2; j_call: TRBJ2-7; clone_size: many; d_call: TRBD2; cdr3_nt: TGTGCCAGCAGCAAATCCGGACTAGCGGGAGGGGGCGAGCAGTACTTC; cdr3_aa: CASSKSGLAGGGEQYF
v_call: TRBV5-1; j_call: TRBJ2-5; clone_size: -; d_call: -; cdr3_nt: TGCGCCAGCAGCTTCCTTGCGGGGTCTGAGACCCAGTACTTC; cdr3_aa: CASSFLAGSETQYF
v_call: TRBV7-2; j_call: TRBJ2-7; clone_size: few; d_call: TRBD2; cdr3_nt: TGTGCCAGCAGCACCCTGACTAGCGACGGTCGGTACGAGCAGTACTTC; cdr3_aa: CASSTLTSDGRYEQYF